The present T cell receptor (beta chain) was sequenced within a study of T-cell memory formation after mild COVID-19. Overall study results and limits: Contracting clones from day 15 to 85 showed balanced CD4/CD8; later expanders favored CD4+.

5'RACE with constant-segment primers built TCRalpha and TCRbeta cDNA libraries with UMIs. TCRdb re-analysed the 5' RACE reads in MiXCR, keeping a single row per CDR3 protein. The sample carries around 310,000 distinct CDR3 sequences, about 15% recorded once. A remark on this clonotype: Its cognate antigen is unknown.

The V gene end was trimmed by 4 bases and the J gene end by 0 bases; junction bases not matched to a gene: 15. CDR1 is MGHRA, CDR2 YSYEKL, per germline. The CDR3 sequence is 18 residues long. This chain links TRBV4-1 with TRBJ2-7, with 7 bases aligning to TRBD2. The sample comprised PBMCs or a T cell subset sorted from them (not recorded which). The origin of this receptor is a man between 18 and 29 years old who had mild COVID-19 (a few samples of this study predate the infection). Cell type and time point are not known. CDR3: CASSLRFGLAVSSYEQYF. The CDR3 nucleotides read TGCGCCAGCAGCCTCCGCTTCGGGCTAGCGGTTAGCTCCTACGAGCAGTACTTC.